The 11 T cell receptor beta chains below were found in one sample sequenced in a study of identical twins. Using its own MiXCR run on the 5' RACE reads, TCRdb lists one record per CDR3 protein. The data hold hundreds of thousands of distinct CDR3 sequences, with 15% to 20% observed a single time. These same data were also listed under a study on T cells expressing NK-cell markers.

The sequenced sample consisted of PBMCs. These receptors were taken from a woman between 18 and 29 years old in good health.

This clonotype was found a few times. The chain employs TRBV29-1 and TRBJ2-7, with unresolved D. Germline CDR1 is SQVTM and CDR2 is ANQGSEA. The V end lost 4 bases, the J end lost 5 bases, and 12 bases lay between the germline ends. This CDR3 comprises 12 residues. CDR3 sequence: CSVVRVGNEQYF. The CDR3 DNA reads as TGCAGCGTTGTAAGGGTTGGCAACGAGCAGTACTTC.

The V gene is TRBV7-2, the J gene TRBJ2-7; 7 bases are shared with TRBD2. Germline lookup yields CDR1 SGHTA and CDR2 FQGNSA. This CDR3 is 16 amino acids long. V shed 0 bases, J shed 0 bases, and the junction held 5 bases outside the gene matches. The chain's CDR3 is CASSLAGGSYSYEQYF. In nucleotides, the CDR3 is TGTGCCAGCAGCTTAGCCGGCGGGAGCTACTCCTACGAGCAGTACTTC.

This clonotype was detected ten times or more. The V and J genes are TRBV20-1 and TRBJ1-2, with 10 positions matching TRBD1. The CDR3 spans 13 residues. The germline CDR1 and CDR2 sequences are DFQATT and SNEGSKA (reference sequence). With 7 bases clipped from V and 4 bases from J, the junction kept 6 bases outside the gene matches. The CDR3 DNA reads TGCAGTGTCTCGGACAGGGGGGGCTATGGCTACACCTTC. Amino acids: CSVSDRGGYGYTF.

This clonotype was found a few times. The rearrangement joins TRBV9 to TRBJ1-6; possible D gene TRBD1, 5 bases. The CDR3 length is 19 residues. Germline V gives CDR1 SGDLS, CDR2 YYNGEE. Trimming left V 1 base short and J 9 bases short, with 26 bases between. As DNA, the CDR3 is TGTGCCAGCAGCGTATTACCGGAGACAGATAACGGGATAGGTTCACCCCTCCACTTT. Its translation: CASSVLPETDNGIGSPLHF.

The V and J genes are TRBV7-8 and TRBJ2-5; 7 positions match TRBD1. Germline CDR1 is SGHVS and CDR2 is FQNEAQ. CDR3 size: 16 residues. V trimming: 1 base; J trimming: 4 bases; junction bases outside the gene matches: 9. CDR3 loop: CASSLGWTGDGETQYF. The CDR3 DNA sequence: TGTGCCAGCAGCTTAGGCTGGACAGGAGATGGAGAGACCCAGTACTTC.

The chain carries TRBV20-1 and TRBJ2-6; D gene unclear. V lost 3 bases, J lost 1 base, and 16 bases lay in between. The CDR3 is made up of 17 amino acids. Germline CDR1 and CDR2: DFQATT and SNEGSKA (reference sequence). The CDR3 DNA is TGCAGTGCTAGTGGGATAGGAAGGCCATCTGGGGCCAACGTCCTGACTTTC. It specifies CSASGIGRPSGANVLTF.

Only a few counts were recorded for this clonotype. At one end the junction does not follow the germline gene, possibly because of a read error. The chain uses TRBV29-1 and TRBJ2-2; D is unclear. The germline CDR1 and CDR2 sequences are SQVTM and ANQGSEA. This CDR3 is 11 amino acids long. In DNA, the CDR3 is TGCAGCGTTATGAACTCCGGGGAGCTGTTTTTT. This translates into CSVMNSGELFF.

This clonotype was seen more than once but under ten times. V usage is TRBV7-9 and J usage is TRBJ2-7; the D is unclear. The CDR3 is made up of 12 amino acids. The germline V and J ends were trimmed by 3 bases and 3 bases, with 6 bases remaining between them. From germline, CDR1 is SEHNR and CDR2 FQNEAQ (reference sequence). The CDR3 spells CASSFLNYEQYF. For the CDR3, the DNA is TGTGCCAGCAGCTTTCTCAACTACGAGCAGTACTTC.

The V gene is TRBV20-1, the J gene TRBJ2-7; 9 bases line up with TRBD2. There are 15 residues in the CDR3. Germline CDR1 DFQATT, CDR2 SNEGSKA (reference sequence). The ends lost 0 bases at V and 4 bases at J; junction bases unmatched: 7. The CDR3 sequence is CSARDGAGGLYEQYF. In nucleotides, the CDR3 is TGCAGTGCTAGAGATGGCGCGGGAGGGCTATACGAGCAGTACTTC.

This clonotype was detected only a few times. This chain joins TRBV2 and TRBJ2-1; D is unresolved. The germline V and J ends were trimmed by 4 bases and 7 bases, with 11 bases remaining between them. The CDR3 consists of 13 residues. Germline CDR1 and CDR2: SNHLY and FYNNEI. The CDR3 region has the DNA TGTGCCAGCAGTGTCTCAAAAGGGAATGAGCAGTTCTTC. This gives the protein CASSVSKGNEQFF.

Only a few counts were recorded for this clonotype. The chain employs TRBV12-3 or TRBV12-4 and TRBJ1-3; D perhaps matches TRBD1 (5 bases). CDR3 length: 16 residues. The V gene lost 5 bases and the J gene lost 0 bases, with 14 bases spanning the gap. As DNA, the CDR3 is TGTGCCAGCAGTCCCCGGACATCTAGCTCTGGAAACACCATATATTTT. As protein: CASSPRTSSSGNTIYF.